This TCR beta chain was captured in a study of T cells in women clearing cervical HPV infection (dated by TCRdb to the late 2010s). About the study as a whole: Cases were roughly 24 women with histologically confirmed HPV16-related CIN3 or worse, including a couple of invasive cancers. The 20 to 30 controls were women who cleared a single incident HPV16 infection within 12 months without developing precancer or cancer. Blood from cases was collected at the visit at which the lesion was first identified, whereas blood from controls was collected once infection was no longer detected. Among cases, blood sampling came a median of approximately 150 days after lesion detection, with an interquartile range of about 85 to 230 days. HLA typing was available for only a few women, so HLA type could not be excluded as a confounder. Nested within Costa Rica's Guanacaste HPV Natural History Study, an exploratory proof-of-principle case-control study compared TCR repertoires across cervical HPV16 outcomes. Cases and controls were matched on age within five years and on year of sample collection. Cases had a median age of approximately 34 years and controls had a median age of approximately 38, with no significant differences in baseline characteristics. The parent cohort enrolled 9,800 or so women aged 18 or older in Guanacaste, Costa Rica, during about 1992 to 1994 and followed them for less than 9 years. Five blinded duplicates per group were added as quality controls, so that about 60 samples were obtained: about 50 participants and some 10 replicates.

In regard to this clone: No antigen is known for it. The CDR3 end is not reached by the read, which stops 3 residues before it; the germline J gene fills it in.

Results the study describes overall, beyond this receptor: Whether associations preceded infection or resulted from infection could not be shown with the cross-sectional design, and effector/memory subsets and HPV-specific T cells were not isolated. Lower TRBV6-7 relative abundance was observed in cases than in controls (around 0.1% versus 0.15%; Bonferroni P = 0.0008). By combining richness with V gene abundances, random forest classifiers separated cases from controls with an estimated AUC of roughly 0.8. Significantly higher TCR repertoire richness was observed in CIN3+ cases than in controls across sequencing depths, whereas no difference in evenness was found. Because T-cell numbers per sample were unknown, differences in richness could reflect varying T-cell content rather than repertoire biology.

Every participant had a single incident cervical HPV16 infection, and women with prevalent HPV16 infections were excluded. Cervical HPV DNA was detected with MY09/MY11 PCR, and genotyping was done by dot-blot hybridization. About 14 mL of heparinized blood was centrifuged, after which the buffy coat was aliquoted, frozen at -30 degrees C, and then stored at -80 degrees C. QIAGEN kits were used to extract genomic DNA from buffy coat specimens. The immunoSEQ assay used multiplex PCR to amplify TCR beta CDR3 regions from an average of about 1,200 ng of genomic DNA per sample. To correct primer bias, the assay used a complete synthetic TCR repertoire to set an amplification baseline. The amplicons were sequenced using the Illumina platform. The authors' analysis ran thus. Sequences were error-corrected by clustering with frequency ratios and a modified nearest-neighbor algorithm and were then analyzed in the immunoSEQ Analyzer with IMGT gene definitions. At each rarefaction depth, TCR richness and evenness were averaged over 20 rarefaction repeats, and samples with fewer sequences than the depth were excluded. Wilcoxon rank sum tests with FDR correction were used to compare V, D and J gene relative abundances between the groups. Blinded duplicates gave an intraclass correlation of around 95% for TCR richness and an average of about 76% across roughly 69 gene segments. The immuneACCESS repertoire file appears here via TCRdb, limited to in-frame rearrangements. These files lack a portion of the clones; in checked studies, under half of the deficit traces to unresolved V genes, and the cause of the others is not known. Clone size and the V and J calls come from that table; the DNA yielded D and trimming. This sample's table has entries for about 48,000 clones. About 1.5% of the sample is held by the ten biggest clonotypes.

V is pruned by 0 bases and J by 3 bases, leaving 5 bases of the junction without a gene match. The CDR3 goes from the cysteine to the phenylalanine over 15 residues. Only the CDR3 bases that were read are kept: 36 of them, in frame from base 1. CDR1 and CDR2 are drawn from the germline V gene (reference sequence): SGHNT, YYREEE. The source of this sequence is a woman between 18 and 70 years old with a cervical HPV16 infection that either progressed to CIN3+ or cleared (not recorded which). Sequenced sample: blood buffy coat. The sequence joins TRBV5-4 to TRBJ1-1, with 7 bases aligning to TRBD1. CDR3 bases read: TGTGCCAGCAGCTTGGCAGGGACAGTGTACACTGAA. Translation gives CASSLAGTVYTE. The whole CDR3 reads CASSLAGTVYTEAFF. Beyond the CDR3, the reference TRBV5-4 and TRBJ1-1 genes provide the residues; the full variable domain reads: ETGVTQSPTHLIKTRGQQVTLRCSSQSGHNTVSWYQQALGQGPQFIFQYYREEENGRGNFPPRFSGLQFPNYSSELNVNALELDDSALYLCASSLAGTVYTEAFFGQGTRLTVV.